This T cell receptor (beta chain) was profiled in a study of shared clonotypes between healthy human individuals. Here immunoSEQ multiplex PCR was the method, and the copy in TCRdb shows in-frame clones only, minus some. The data show over 1.5 million clones, 95% to 99% seen once. Germline-derived CDR1 and CDR2 are LNHDA and SQIVND (reference sequence). This CDR3 spans 16 amino acids. Trimming removed 10 bases at V and 0 bases at J, with 18 bases between. With respect to this clone: The antigen is not known.

Broader study findings: A generally larger estimated richness was seen in naive subsets than in memory subsets.

The sequenced sample was naive CD4+ T cells sorted from blood. Stated subset: CD45RA+ positively selected. The chain employs TRBV19 and TRBJ1-4, with D maybe TRBD1 (5 bases). The TCR originated in a man aged 25-45 years in good health. This CDR3 is CATGEGRTSTNEKLFF. For the CDR3, the DNA is TGTGCCACCGGGGAGGGACGGACCTCAACTAATGAAAAACTGTTTTTT.